Shown below are 4 T cell receptor beta chains from a single sample sequenced in a study of T cells in Graves' hyperthyroidism and ophthalmopathy. TCR beta CDR3 region amplification was performed from RNA transcripts. Initially, a first-round RT-PCR of the TCR CDR3 employed the HTBI primer set. TCRdb re-called the multiplex PCR reads through MiXCR, storing one row per CDR3 protein. The profile shows 470,000 or so distinct CDR3 sequences, around 20% of them singletons. The source material was blood. Receptors were obtained from a man younger than 35 with Graves' hyperthyroidism.

This clonotype was detected ten times or more. This chain connects TRBV29-1 to TRBJ1-1, with D unclear. The germline V gene has CDR1 SQVTM and CDR2 ANQGSEA. This CDR3 contains 15 residues. V was clipped by 4 bases and J by 1 base, with 16 bases between them. The CDR3 loop reads CSVGINVMKNTEAFF. The CDR3, as DNA: TGCAGCGTTGGGATAAACGTAATGAAGAACACTGAAGCTTTCTTT. Full variable domain (remainder filled in from reference TRBV29-1 and TRBJ1-1): SAVISQKPSRDICQRGTSLTIQCQVDSQVTMMFWYRQQPGQSLTLIATANQGSEATYESGFVIDKFPISRPNLTFSTLTVSNMSPEDSSIYLCSVGINVMKNTEAFFGQGTRLTVV.

The sample holds many counts of this clonotype. The rearrangement joins TRBV9 to TRBJ1-1; D unclear. V gave up 3 bases and J gave up 1 base, with 13 bases separating them. CDR3 length equals 15 residues. Germline CDR1 and CDR2: SGDLS and YYNGEE. This CDR3 is CASSALQSPNTEAFF. The CDR3 DNA is TGTGCCAGCAGCGCACTACAGTCTCCGAACACTGAAGCTTTCTTT.

This clonotype was picked up many times. The V and J genes are TRBV27 and TRBJ1-1; no clear D gene. This CDR3 is built from 11 residues. Germline CDR1 MNHEY, CDR2 SMNVEV (reference sequence). V was cut by 4 bases and J by 10 bases, with 10 bases left in between. The CDR3 sequence is CASSSGLLAFF. The CDR3 DNA is TGTGCCAGCAGTTCTGGACTCCTAGCTTTCTTT.

The chain uses TRBV12-3 or TRBV12-4 and TRBJ2-2; D gene uncertain. The CDR3 has 13 residues. V was shortened by 4 bases and J by 7 bases, with 10 bases between the two germline ends. The CDR3 here is CASSSPVGGELFF. CDR3 coding DNA: TGTGCCAGCAGTTCCCCGGTTGGCGGGGAGCTGTTTTTT.